This T cell receptor (beta chain) was documented in a study of T cell repertoires in cytomegalovirus infection. The wider study: Indications of both CMV infection and matching HLA type were provided by public TCR beta signatures.

Findings and caveats of the study: Adding up the frequency of public TCR beta families identified people who carried CMV plus the relevant HLA. HLA-C-restricted CMV clonotypes gave the most frequent clonotype in two of eight donors.

Germline V gene data show CDR1 as SGHTA and CDR2 as FQGNSA. After removal of 1 base from V and 0 bases from J, the junction contained 3 bases not matched to a gene. CDR3 size: 17 residues. Each CDR3 protein is one row after TCRdb ran MiXCR on the reads. The sample lists 68,000 or so distinct CDR3 sequences; 20% to 25% were seen once. This clonotype was recorded many times. Antigen specificity is unknown. The chain recombines TRBV7-2 with TRBJ1-4; 9 bases agree with TRBD1. The TCR originated in a human donor in good health (CMV status not recorded). Some clones in this sample may be carry-over from other donors' samples. The sample consisted of PBMCs, sequenced either directly or after in vitro stimulation (not recorded which). The CDR3 DNA sequence: TGTGCCAGCAGCTTAGACAGGGGGCCTGCAACTAATGAAAAACTGTTTTTT. It translates to CASSLDRGPATNEKLFF. The full variable domain, its missing parts supplied by reference TRBV7-2 and TRBJ1-4, is GAGVSQSPSNKVTEKGKDVELRCDPISGHTALYWYRQSLGQGLEFLIYFQGNSAPDKSGLPSDRFSAERTGGSVSTLTIQRTQQEDSAVYLCASSLDRGPATNEKLFFGSGTQLSVL.